This TCR beta chain was found in a study of OX40 agonist ivuxolimab in advanced cancers. General study findings and limits: Dosing at 0.1 to 3.0 mg/kg was accompanied by clonal expansion of CD4+ and CD8+ blood T cells by week 6. CD8+ T cells averaged more expanded clones than CD4+.

A remark on this clone: As yet, its antigen is unknown.

Sequencing used immunoSEQ multiplex PCR; TCRdb keeps in-frame clones, though not all of them. The repertoire has 60,000 to 70,000 clones, around 83% of them found once; the top ten carry under 2%. The clonotype originates from an adult with an advanced solid tumor such as melanoma, head and neck, liver or kidney cancer. Source: CD4+ or CD8+ T cells sorted from blood, taken in a trial of the OX40 agonist ivuxolimab.

CDR3 bases: TGTGCCAGCAGTGCTCGGAGGGTAGCCAAAAACATTCAGTACTTC. Amino acids: CASSARRVAKNIQYF. The genes are TRBV28 and TRBJ2-4; tentatively, D is TRBD2 (6 bases). This CDR3 has 15 amino acids. The germline V gene has CDR1 MDHEN and CDR2 SYDVKM. V lost 5 bases to trimming and J lost 0 bases, with 11 bases between them.